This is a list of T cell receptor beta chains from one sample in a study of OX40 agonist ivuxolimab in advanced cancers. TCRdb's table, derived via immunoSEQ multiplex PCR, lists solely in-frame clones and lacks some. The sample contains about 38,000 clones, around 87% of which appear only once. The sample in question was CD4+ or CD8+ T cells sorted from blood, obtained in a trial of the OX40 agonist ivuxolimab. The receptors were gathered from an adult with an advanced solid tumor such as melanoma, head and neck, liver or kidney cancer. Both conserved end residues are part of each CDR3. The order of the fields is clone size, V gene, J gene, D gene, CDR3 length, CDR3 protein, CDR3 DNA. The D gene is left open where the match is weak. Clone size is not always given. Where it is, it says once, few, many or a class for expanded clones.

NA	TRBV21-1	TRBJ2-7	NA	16	CASSKERKGSSYEQYF	TGTGCCAGCAGCAAAGAGAGGAAGGGAAGCTCCTACGAGCAGTACTTC
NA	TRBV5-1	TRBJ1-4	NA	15	CASSLTGMEIEKLFF	TGCGCCAGCAGCTTGACAGGGATGGAAATTGAAAAACTGTTTTTT
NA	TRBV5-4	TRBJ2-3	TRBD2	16	CASSPWASGDLDTQYF	TGTGCCAGCAGCCCCTGGGCTAGCGGGGATTTAGATACGCAGTATTTT
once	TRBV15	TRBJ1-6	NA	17	CATRRRRSPGYYSPLHF	TGTGCCACCAGGAGAAGACGATCACCGGGATACTATTCACCCCTCCACTTT
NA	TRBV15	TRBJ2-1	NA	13	CATSRDPRHGEFF	TGTGCCACCAGCAGAGATCCTAGGCACGGTGAGTTCTTC
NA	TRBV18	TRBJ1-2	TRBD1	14	CASSPGQGFDGYTF	TGTGCCAGCTCACCCGGACAGGGGTTTGATGGCTACACCTTC
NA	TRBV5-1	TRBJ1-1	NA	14	CASSLGGPHTEAFF	TGCGCCAGCAGCTTGGGAGGGCCCCACACTGAAGCTTTCTTT
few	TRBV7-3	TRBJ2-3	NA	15	CASTMSGGGPDTQYF	TGTGCCAGCACCATGAGCGGAGGGGGGCCAGATACGCAGTATTTT
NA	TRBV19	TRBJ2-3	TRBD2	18	CAAKTLAGRGASTDTQYF	TGTGCCGCGAAAACCCTAGCGGGGAGGGGGGCTAGCACAGATACGCAGTATTTT
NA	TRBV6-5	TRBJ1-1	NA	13	CASSLQRGTEAFF	TGTGCCAGCAGTCTTCAGCGCGGCACTGAAGCTTTCTTT
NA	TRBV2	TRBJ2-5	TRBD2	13	CASRGTSGETQYF	TGTGCCAGCAGGGGGACTAGCGGTGAGACCCAGTACTTC
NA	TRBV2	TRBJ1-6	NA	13	CASSPREGSPLHF	TGTGCCAGCAGCCCCAGGGAGGGTTCACCCCTCCACTTT
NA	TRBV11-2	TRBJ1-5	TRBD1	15	CASSRGQGLDQPQHF	TGTGCCAGCAGCCGGGGACAGGGACTCGATCAGCCCCAGCATTTT
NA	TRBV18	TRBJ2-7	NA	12	CASSAASYEQYF	TGTGCCAGCTCAGCCGCAAGTTACGAGCAGTACTTC
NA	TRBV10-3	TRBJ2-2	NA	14	CAITRGTGTGELFF	TGTGCCATCACGCGCGGGACGGGAACCGGGGAGCTGTTTTTT
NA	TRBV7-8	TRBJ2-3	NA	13	CASSYSRTDTQYF	TGTGCCAGCAGCTACAGCAGAACAGATACGCAGTATTTT
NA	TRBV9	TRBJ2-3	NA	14	CASSGGLATDTQYF	TGTGCCAGCAGCGGCGGACTTGCCACAGATACGCAGTATTTT
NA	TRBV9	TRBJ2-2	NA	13	CASSVDLSGELFF	TGTGCCAGCAGCGTAGACTTGAGCGGGGAGCTGTTTTTT
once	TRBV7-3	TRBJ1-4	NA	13	CASSEGINEKLFF	TGTGCCAGCAGCGAGGGAATTAATGAAAAACTGTTTTTT
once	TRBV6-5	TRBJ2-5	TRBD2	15	CASSYNSGGVETQYF	TGTGCCAGCAGTTACAATAGCGGGGGGGTAGAGACCCAGTACTTC
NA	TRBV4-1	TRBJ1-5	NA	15	CASSPPDRHNQPQHF	TGCGCCAGCAGCCCCCCCGACAGGCATAATCAGCCCCAGCATTTT
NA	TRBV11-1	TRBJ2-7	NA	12	CASSLLSHEQYF	TGTGCCAGCAGCTTACTGTCCCACGAGCAGTACTTC
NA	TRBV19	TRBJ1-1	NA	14	CASSIGWGNTEAFF	TGTGCCAGTAGTATAGGCTGGGGAAACACTGAAGCTTTCTTT
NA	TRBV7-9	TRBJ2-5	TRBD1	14	CASSSRQGRETQYF	TGTGCCAGCAGCTCTCGACAGGGGCGAGAGACCCAGTACTTC
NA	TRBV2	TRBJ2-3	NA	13	CASKGSYTDTQYF	TGTGCCAGCAAGGGAAGCTACACAGATACGCAGTATTTT
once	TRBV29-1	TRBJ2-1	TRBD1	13	CSAGGTGYNEQFF	TGCAGCGCTGGGGGGACAGGCTACAATGAGCAGTTCTTC
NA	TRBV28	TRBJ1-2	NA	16	CASSLFALDRTYGYTF	TGTGCCAGCAGTTTATTTGCGTTAGACAGGACCTATGGCTACACCTTC
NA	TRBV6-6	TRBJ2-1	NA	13	CASSNQGAPGQFF	TGTGCCAGCAGTAACCAAGGCGCCCCGGGGCAGTTCTTC
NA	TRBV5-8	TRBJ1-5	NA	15	CASSSRDYSNQPQHF	TGTGCCAGCAGCTCGAGAGATTATAGCAATCAGCCCCAGCATTTT
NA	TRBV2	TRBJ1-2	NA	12	CATGEGNYGYTF	TGTGCCACCGGTGAGGGCAACTATGGCTACACCTTC
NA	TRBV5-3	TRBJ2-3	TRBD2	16	CARSSGTRVGTDTQYF	TGTGCCAGAAGCTCCGGGACTAGGGTCGGGACAGATACGCAGTATTTT
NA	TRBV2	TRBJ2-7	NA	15	CASSEDRQVAYEQYF	TGTGCCAGCAGTGAAGATAGACAGGTTGCCTACGAGCAGTACTTC
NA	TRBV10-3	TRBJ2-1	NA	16	CAISGENRGGPNEQFF	TGTGCCATCAGTGGGGAGAATAGGGGGGGCCCGAATGAGCAGTTCTTC
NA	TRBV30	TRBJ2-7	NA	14	CAWSVRSAGYEQYF	TGTGCCTGGAGTGTCCGGAGCGCGGGCTACGAGCAGTACTTC
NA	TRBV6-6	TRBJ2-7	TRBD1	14	CASSRTGLPYEQYF	TGTGCCAGCAGTAGGACAGGTCTTCCCTACGAGCAGTACTTC
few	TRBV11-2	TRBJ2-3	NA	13	CASSLAAGDTQYF	TGTGCCAGCAGCTTAGCCGCCGGAGATACGCAGTATTTT
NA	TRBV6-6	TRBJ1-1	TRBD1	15	CASSYPGQTNTEAFF	TGTGCCAGCAGTTACCCGGGACAGACGAACACTGAAGCTTTCTTT
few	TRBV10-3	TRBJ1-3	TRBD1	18	CAISEFKSTGALRNTIYF	TGTGCCATCAGTGAGTTCAAGTCTACAGGGGCCTTAAGAAACACCATATATTTT
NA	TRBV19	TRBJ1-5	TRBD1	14	CASRDRVNEGPQHF	TGTGCCAGCCGGGACAGGGTGAACGAAGGGCCCCAGCATTTT
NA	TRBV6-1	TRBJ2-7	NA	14	CASTRTIGLYEQYF	TGTGCCAGCACTAGAACAATTGGACTCTACGAGCAGTACTTC
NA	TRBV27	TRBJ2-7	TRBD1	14	CASSAARDSYEQYF	TGTGCCAGCAGTGCAGCAAGGGACAGCTACGAGCAGTACTTC
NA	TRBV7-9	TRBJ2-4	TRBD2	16	CASSPLWGSSGNIQYF	TGTGCCAGCAGCCCTTTATGGGGTTCTAGCGGGAACATTCAGTACTTC
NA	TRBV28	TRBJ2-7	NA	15	CASTPLGTHSYEQYF	TGTGCCAGCACCCCCTTGGGCACTCACTCCTACGAGCAGTACTTC
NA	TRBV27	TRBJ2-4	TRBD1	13	CASSPGQGYIQYF	TGTGCCAGCAGTCCGGGACAGGGTTACATTCAGTACTTC
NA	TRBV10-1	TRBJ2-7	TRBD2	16	CASSPGTSGTVYEQYF	TGCGCCAGCAGCCCCGGGACTAGCGGGACCGTCTACGAGCAGTACTTC
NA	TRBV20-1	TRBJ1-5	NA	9	CSAGVPQHF	TGCAGTGCTGGGGTTCCCCAGCATTTT
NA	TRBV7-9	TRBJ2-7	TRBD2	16	CASSPGTSGRSYEQYF	TGTGCCAGCAGCCCAGGGACTAGCGGGAGATCCTACGAGCAGTACTTC
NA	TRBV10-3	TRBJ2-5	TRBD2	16	CAISASGKGYGETQYF	TGTGCCATCAGTGCTAGCGGGAAGGGCTACGGGGAGACCCAGTACTTC
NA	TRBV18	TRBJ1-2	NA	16	CASSPRTEQSNYGYTF	TGTGCCAGCTCACCGCGGACGGAGCAATCTAACTATGGCTACACCTTC
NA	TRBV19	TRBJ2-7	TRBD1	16	CASRWGHGQGIYEQYF	TGTGCCAGTAGATGGGGGCACGGACAGGGGATTTACGAGCAGTACTTC
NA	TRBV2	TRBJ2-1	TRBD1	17	CASSGTGGASSYNEQFF	TGTGCCAGCAGTGGCACAGGGGGCGCGAGCTCCTACAATGAGCAGTTCTTC
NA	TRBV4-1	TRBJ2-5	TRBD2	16	CASSQVGASGKETQYF	TGCGCCAGCAGCCAAGTCGGGGCTAGCGGGAAAGAGACCCAGTACTTC
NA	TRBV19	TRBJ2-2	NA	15	CASSIKTENTGELFF	TGTGCCAGTAGTATTAAGACAGAGAACACCGGGGAGCTGTTTTTT
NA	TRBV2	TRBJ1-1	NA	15	CASRTGGFSRVSAFF	TGTGCCAGCAGGACGGGGGGATTTTCCAGGGTTAGCGCTTTCTTT
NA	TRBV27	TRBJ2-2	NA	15	CASSSPLRNTGELFF	TGTGCCAGCAGCTCTCCTCTTAGGAACACCGGGGAGCTGTTTTTT
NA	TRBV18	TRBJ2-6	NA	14	CASSPGTGANVLTF	TGTGCCAGCTCACCAGGGACTGGGGCCAACGTCCTGACTTTC
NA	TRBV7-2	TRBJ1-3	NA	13	CASSLDRVDTIYF	TGTGCCAGCAGCTTAGACAGGGTTGACACCATATATTTT